This T cell receptor (beta chain) emerged from a study of cytomegalovirus exposure and HLA in healthy donors. Study information: Within an early data release were 85 million or so unique TCRs drawn from HLA-typed donors. Points from the study as a whole: A missense variant in DCLRE1C was later tied to TCR beta V- and J-gene trimming. Roughly even sequencing depth across donors was the assumption behind the presence/absence analyses.

On this clone itself: Antigen unknown.

CDR3 length equals 15 residues. The junction had 2 bases not matched to a gene; V was cut back by 1 base and J by 3 bases. Looked up from germline, CDR1 is SGHDT and CDR2 is YYEEEE. The PCR made use of 60 Vbeta and 13 Jbeta primers. Libraries were prepared by immunoSEQ multiplex PCR; TCRdb keeps only in-frame clonotypes and omits some of them. This repertoire includes about 88,000 clones. The sample was PBMCs. The chain combines TRBV5-6 with TRBJ2-1; 9 bases line up with TRBD2. The sequence came from a girl under 18 in good health and CMV-seropositive. CDR3 coding DNA: TGTGCCAGCAGCTTGCCTAGCGGGGACTACAATGAGCAGTTCTTC. This codes for CASSLPSGDYNEQFF.